Described below is a single T cell receptor (beta chain) sequence and its context. Its matching antigen is unknown. This CDR3 comprises 13 residues. In germline, CDR1 is ENHRY, CDR2 SYGVKD. V was trimmed by 3 bases and J by 5 bases, leaving 8 bases between them. Libraries were prepared by immunoSEQ multiplex PCR; TCRdb keeps only in-frame clonotypes and omits some of them. The sample holds more than 35,000 clones, roughly 90% seen once. The data originate from a study of memory CD8 T cells in hepatitis C reinfection. Study-level information: A couple of donors resolved primary infection, then developed chronic reinfection. Peak reinfection samples were taken 3 to 8 weeks after detection. Overall study findings and caveats: Four to six donors were too few for definitive public clonotype conclusions.

Time point meaning: peak reinfection, 3 to 8 weeks after reinfection detection. No in vitro expansion preceded TCR sequencing of the sorted cells. The J gene is TRBJ2-1, the V gene TRBV10-3, with D perhaps TRBD2 (5 bases). The TCR was taken from a man between 18 and 29 years old with hepatitis C virus infection. What was sequenced was naive CD8+ T cells sorted from blood. In DNA, the CDR3 is TGTGCCATCAGTGACGGGGTACACAATGAGCAGTTCTTC. It yields the protein CAISDGVHNEQFF.